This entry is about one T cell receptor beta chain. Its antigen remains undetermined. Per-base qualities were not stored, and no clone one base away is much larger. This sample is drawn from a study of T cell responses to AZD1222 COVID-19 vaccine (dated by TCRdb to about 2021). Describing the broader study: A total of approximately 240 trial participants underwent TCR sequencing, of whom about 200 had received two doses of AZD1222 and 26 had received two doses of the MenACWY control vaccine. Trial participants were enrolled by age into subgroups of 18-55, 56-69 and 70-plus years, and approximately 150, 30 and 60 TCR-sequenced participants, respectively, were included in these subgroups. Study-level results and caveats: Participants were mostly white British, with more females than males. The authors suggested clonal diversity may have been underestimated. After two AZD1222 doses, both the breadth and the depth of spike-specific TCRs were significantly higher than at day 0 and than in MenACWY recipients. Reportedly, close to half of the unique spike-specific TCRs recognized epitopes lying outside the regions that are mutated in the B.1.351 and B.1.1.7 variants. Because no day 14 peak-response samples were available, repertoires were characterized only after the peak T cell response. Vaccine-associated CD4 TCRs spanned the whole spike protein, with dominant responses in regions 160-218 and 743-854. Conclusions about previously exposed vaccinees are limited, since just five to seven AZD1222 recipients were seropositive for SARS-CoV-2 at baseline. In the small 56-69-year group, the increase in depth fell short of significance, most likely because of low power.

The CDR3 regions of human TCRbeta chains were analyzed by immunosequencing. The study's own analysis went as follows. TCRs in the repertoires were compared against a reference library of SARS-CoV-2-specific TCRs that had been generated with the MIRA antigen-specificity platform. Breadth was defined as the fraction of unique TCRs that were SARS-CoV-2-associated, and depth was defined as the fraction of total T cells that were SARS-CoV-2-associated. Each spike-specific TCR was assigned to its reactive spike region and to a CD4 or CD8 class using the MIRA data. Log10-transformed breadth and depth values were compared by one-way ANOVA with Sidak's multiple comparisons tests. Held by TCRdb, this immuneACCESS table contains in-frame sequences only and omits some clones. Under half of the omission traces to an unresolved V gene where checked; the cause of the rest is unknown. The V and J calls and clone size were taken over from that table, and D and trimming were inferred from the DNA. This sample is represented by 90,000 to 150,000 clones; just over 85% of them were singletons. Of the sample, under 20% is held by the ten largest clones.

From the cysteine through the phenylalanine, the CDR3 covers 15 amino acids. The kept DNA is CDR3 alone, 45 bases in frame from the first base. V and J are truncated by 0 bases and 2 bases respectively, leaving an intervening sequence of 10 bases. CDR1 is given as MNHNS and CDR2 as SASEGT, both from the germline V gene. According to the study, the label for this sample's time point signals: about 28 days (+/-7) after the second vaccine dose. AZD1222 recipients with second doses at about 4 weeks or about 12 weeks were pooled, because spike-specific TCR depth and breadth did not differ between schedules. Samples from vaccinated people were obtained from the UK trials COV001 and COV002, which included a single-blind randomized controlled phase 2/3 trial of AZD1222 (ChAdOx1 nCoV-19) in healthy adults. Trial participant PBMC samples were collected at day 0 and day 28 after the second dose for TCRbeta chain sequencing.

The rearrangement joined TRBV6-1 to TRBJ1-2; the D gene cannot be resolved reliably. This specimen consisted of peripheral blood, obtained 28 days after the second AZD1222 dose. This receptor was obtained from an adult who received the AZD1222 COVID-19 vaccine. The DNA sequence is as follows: TGTGCCAGCAGTGAAGCGGTTAGGGAGAACTATGGCTACACCTTC. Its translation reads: CASSEAVRENYGYTF.